This is a list of T cell receptor beta chains from one sample in a study of cytomegalovirus exposure and HLA in healthy donors. Clones were read by immunoSEQ multiplex PCR, and TCRdb kept only the in-frame ones, dropping some. The sample carries about 140,000 clones, roughly four fifths recorded once. The sample taken for sequencing was PBMCs. The receptors derive from a man younger than 35 in good health and CMV-seropositive. Each CDR3 is given with its conserved first and last residue. The D gene is left open where the match is weak. Clone size is not always given. Where it is, it says once, few, many or a class for expanded clones.

clone_size	v_call	d_call	j_call	cdr3_nt	cdr3_aa
-	TRBV4-1	TRBD2	TRBJ2-6	TGCGCCAGCAGATTCGGGGGGACTGGGGCCAACGTCCTGACTTTC	CASRFGGTGANVLTF
-	TRBV29-1	-	TRBJ2-7	TGCAGCGTTGATCGAGGGTACGAGCAGTACTTC	CSVDRGYEQYF
-	TRBV5-1	TRBD2	TRBJ2-1	TGCGCCAGCAGCTTAACTAGCGGGAACAATGAGCAGTTCTTC	CASSLTSGNNEQFF
few	TRBV11-3	TRBD1	TRBJ2-5	TGTGCCAGCAGCTCCGCAGGGGGTGAGACCCAGTACTTC	CASSSAGGETQYF
-	TRBV7-9	-	TRBJ2-7	TGTGCCAGCAGCCCCGGGGGCGAGCAGTACTTC	CASSPGGEQYF
-	TRBV10-3	TRBD1	TRBJ1-1	TGTGCCATCAGTGGGACAGGGTTAGACACTGAAGCTTTCTTT	CAISGTGLDTEAFF
once	TRBV29-1	-	TRBJ2-7	TGCAGCGCCCGTCGAGGGCTCTCCTACGAGCAGTACTTC	CSARRGLSYEQYF
-	TRBV27	TRBD2	TRBJ2-3	TGTGCCAGCAGTTTATCGTTGGTAGCGGGAGTTATGACAGATACGCAGTATTTT	CASSLSLVAGVMTDTQYF
-	TRBV4-2	-	TRBJ1-2	TGTGCCAGCAGCCAAGATCGAGAGGTGGGCTACACCTTC	CASSQDREVGYTF
-	TRBV2	-	TRBJ2-1	TGTGCCGGCCTAGGACAGCACAATGAGCAGTTCTTC	CAGLGQHNEQFF
-	TRBV28	TRBD1	TRBJ2-7	TGTGCCAGCAGTTTAAGTGGGACAGGTAACTACGAGCAGTACTTC	CASSLSGTGNYEQYF
-	TRBV5-5	TRBD1	TRBJ2-7	TGTGCCAGCAGCAAAACCGGGACAGCCACCTACGAGCAGTACTTC	CASSKTGTATYEQYF
once	TRBV27	TRBD2	TRBJ2-1	TGTGCCAGCAGCCTGGGCATAAGCGGGAGGGGGCACAATGAGCAGTTCTTC	CASSLGISGRGHNEQFF
-	TRBV7-9	TRBD1	TRBJ1-2	TGTGCCAGCAGCTTAGCGCAAGGACAGGGATCGGGTGGCTACACCTTC	CASSLAQGQGSGGYTF
-	TRBV27	-	TRBJ2-5	TGTGCCAGCAGGAGGGCCCCGTGGGAGACCCAGTACTTC	CASRRAPWETQYF
few	TRBV5-1	-	TRBJ2-7	TGCGCCAGCAGCTGGAGGTCGAATTACGAGCAGTACTTC	CASSWRSNYEQYF
few	TRBV6-5	-	TRBJ2-1	TGTGCCAGCAGTTTCCAATCCTCCTACAATGAGCAGTTCTTC	CASSFQSSYNEQFF
-	TRBV5-4	-	TRBJ2-5	TGTGCCAGCAGCTTGAAGGGGGACCAAGAGACCCAGTACTTC	CASSLKGDQETQYF
-	TRBV5-4	-	TRBJ1-1	TGTGCCAGCGGTACAGAGAACACTGAAGCTTTCTTT	CASGTENTEAFF
once	TRBV9	-	TRBJ2-7	TGTGCCAGCAGTGGTACAGGCCACGAGCAGTACTTC	CASSGTGHEQYF
-	TRBV19	-	TRBJ2-5	TGTGCCAGTAGTATCACAGGCCAAGAGTCGACCCAGTACTTC	CASSITGQESTQYF
-	TRBV27	-	TRBJ1-2	TGTGCCAGCAGTTCCTACAGGGCTAACTATGGCTACACCTTC	CASSSYRANYGYTF
-	TRBV19	TRBD1	TRBJ2-7	TGTGCCAGTATTAAGGACAGGTCGCATTCCTACGAGCAGTACTTC	CASIKDRSHSYEQYF
-	TRBV5-1	TRBD2	TRBJ2-5	TGCGCCAGCAGCCCGGGGACTAGCGGGAGTATGGAGACCCAGTACTTC	CASSPGTSGSMETQYF
-	TRBV15	-	TRBJ1-2	TGTGCCACCAGCAGAGGACAGCTCTCTAACTATGGCTACACCTTC	CATSRGQLSNYGYTF
-	TRBV5-4	-	TRBJ2-7	TGTGCCAGCAGCTTGGGGCGGGACTCCAAATACGAGCAGTACTTC	CASSLGRDSKYEQYF
-	TRBV28	TRBD1	TRBJ2-5	TGTGCCAGCAGGACAGGGGGCCAAGAGACCCAGTACTTC	CASRTGGQETQYF
-	TRBV15	TRBD1	TRBJ1-4	TGTGCCACCAGCAAACGTATTCAGGGGCCTTGGACAGGAGAAAAACTGTTTTTT	CATSKRIQGPWTGEKLFF
-	TRBV7-9	-	TRBJ2-7	TGTGCCAGCAGCTTAAGAAGCGGCGAGCAGTACTTC	CASSLRSGEQYF
-	TRBV5-1	TRBD1	TRBJ1-4	TGCGCCAGCAGCCTAGACAGGGGGCGACTGTTTTTT	CASSLDRGRLFF
once	TRBV7-9	TRBD1	TRBJ2-2	TGTGCCAGCAGCAACTTCGGGACAGGGGTCACCGGGGAGCTGTTTTTT	CASSNFGTGVTGELFF
-	TRBV6-5	TRBD1	TRBJ2-2	TGTGCCAGCAGCCCCGACAGGGCCACCGGGGAGCTGTTTTTT	CASSPDRATGELFF
-	TRBV28	-	TRBJ2-7	TGTGCCAGCAGCCTACAGGGCCCCTACGAGCAGTACTTC	CASSLQGPYEQYF
once	TRBV6-6	TRBD2	TRBJ2-2	TGTGCCAGCAGTTACTCGCAACTAGCGGGAACCGGGGAGCTGTTTTTT	CASSYSQLAGTGELFF
-	TRBV28	-	TRBJ2-3	TGTGCCAGCAGCCGGTATGCCTCCTCAGATACGCAGTATTTT	CASSRYASSDTQYF
few	TRBV5-1	-	TRBJ2-2	TGCGCCAGCAGCTTGGGCCAGGTGGACGGGGAGCTGTTTTTT	CASSLGQVDGELFF
-	TRBV28	TRBD2	TRBJ2-1	TGTGCCAGCAGTCGGTCCCTAGCGGGAGGGTACAATGAGCAGTTCTTC	CASSRSLAGGYNEQFF
-	TRBV7-6	TRBD1	TRBJ2-7	TGTGCCAGCAGCCTATCAGGGGGCGAGCAGTACTTC	CASSLSGGEQYF
-	TRBV5-4	TRBD2	TRBJ2-2	TGTGCCAGCAGCTTTGGAGCGGGAGGGGCAAACACCGGGGAGCTGTTTTTT	CASSFGAGGANTGELFF
-	TRBV29-1	TRBD2	TRBJ2-5	TGCAGCTTCACCTCCGGGACTAGCATATCGGAGCAGTACTTC	CSFTSGTSISEQYF
-	TRBV2	-	TRBJ1-5	TGTGCCAGCAGTGGTAGCGGAAATCAGCCCCAGCATTTT	CASSGSGNQPQHF
-	TRBV11-2	-	TRBJ2-5	TGTGCCAGCAGCGATGACGGAGATCGAGAGACCCAGTACTTC	CASSDDGDRETQYF
-	TRBV2	-	TRBJ1-1	TGTGCCAGCAGTGTTAGCAGGGCCCCCGACACTGAAGCTTTCTTT	CASSVSRAPDTEAFF
-	TRBV29-1	TRBD1	TRBJ2-7	TGCAGCGCCAGACAGGGGGCGGGCGAGCAGTACTTC	CSARQGAGEQYF
-	TRBV7-9	TRBD1	TRBJ1-5	TGTGCCAGCAGCCCGGGACAGGGGACCACTCAGCCCCAGCATTTT	CASSPGQGTTQPQHF
-	TRBV5-1	TRBD1	TRBJ2-1	TGCGCCAGCAGCCCGGACAGGGTAAGGGACAATGAGCAGTTCTTC	CASSPDRVRDNEQFF
-	TRBV4-2	TRBD2	TRBJ2-1	TGTGCCAGCAGCCAGAGACACCTAGCGGAGGGAGTGATATCCTACAATGAGCAGTTCTTC	CASSQRHLAEGVISYNEQFF
once	TRBV9	TRBD1	TRBJ1-1	TGTGCCAGCAGCACTCCGACAGGGAGTACTGAAGCTTTCTTT	CASSTPTGSTEAFF
-	TRBV5-1	TRBD2	TRBJ2-7	TGCGCCAGCAGCTTGTCAGGACTAGCGCTGAGTGGTAACTACGAGCAGTACTTC	CASSLSGLALSGNYEQYF